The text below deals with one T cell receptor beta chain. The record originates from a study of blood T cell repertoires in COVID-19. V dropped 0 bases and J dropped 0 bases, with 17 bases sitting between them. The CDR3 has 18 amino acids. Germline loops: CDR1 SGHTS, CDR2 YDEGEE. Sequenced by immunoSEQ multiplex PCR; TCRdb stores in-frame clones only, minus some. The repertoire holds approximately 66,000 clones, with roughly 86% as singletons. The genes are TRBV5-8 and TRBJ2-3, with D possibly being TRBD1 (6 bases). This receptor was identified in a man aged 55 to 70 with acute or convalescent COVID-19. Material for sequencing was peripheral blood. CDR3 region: CASSLVSGLQGSTDTQYF. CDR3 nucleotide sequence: TGTGCCAGCAGCTTGGTTTCAGGGCTACAGGGTAGCACAGATACGCAGTATTTT. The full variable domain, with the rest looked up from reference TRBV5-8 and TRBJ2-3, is EAGVTQSPTHLIKTRGQQATLRCSPISGHTSVYWYQQALGLGLQFLLWYDEGEERNRGNFPPRFSGRQFPNYSSELNVNALELEDSALYLCASSLVSGLQGSTDTQYFGPGTRLTVL.